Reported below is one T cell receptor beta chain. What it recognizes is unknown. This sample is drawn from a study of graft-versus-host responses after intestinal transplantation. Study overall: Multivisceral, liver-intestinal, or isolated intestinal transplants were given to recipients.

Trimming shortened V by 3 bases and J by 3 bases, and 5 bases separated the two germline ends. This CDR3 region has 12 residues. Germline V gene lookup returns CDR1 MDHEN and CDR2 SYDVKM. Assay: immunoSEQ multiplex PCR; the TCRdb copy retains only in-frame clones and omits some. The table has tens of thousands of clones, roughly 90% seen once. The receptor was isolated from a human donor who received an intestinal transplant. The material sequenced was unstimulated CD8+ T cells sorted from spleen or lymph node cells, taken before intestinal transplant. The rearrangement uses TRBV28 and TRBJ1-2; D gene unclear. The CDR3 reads CASSFPDYGYTF. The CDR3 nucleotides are TGTGCCAGCAGTTTCCCCGACTATGGCTACACCTTC.